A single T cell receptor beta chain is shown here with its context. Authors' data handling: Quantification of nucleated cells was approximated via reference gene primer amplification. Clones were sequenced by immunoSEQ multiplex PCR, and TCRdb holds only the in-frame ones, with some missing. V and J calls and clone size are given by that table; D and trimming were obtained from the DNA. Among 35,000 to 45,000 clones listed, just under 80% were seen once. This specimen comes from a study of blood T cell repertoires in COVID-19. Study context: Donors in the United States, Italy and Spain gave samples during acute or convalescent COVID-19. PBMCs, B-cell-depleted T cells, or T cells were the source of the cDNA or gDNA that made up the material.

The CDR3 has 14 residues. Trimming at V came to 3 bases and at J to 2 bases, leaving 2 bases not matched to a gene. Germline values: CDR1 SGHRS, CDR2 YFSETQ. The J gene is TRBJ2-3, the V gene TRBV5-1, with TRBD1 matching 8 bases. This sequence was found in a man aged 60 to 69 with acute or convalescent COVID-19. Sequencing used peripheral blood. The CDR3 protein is CASSWDRTTDTQYF. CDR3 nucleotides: TGCGCCAGCAGCTGGGACAGGACCACAGATACGCAGTATTTT.